The entry below gives a single TCR beta chain sequence along with its context. Researchers isolated at least 7 million PBMCs per sample. This sample was taken from a study of blood T cells in healthy people across ages. On the study more broadly: The template switching approach captured approximately one barcoded beta molecule for every two T cells.

The CDR3 runs 17 residues. Trimming removed 4 bases from V and 2 bases from J; junction bases left unmatched: 9. Germline CDR1 and CDR2: MGHRA and YSYEKL. Then a second PCR, running about 6 to 12 cycles, was carried out with a sample-barcoded 5' primer and a J-beta primer mix. Every cDNA molecule carried a tag from a template-switch adaptor bearing 12 random nucleotides. From each sample, at least 2.5 million paired-end reads containing CDR3 were obtained. From the 5' RACE reads, TCRdb called clonotypes with MiXCR, one entry per CDR3 protein. In the table there are approximately 2,000,000 distinct CDR3 sequences, around 40% of which are singletons.

The sequenced sample consisted of blood. The chain uses TRBV4-1 and TRBJ2-1; 9 bases agree with TRBD2. This receptor was taken from a human donor in good health. The CDR3 DNA reads TGCGCCAGCAGCCCAGGTTCACTAGCGGGTCCCTACAATGAGCAGTTCTTC. Translating it yields CASSPGSLAGPYNEQFF.